The rows below give T cell receptor beta chains drawn from one sample of a study of cytomegalovirus exposure and HLA in healthy donors. This table comes from immunoSEQ multiplex PCR, and its TCRdb copy is limited to in-frame clones, with some not included. The profile shows 90,000 to 130,000 clones, 76% of them singletons. Input material: PBMCs. These receptors came from a man aged 30 to 39 in good health and CMV-seropositive. CDR3s include the opening cysteine and the closing phenylalanine or tryptophan. The D gene is left open where the match is weak. Size tells how often a clone was seen (once, few, many) or the class of an expanded clone, and some rows leave it out.

once	TRBD1	TRBJ1-2	TRBV7-2	CASSLGGQGYGYTF	TGTGCCAGCAGCTTAGGTGGACAGGGGTATGGCTACACCTTC
.	.	TRBJ1-1	TRBV29-1	CSVAVGRGNTEAFF	TGCAGCGTTGCCGTGGGCAGGGGGAACACTGAAGCTTTCTTT
.	.	TRBJ1-4	TRBV7-9	CASQRGEKLFF	TGTGCCAGCCAGCGGGGTGAAAAACTGTTTTTT
once	TRBD1	TRBJ1-3	TRBV7-9	CSSSSPGWGTVTGNTIYF	TGTTCCAGCAGCTCGCCAGGTTGGGGGACAGTGACGGGAAACACCATATATTTT
few	.	TRBJ1-5	TRBV21-1	CASSKAPGNNQPQHF	TGTGCCAGCAGCAAAGCTCCGGGGAACAATCAGCCCCAGCATTTT
.	TRBD1	TRBJ1-2	TRBV4-2	CASSPGQDYGYTF	TGTGCCAGCAGCCCGGGACAGGACTATGGCTACACCTTC
few	.	TRBJ1-2	TRBV27	CASSLSGRIYGYTF	TGTGCCAGCAGTTTATCGGGGCGCATCTATGGCTACACCTTC
.	TRBD2	TRBJ2-7	TRBV9	CASGTNYEQYF	TGTGCCAGTGGGACTAACTACGAGCAGTACTTC
.	.	TRBJ2-5	TRBV2	CASSEALYSVLPKETQYF	TGTGCCAGCAGTGAAGCGCTTTATAGTGTTCTCCCCAAAGAGACCCAGTACTTC
.	.	TRBJ2-5	TRBV7-2	CASSLVGLRQETQYF	TGTGCCAGCAGCTTAGTGGGACTCCGCCAAGAGACCCAGTACTTC
.	TRBD2	TRBJ2-7	TRBV6-5	CASTPLGGDYEQYF	TGTGCCAGCACCCCACTGGGGGGGGACTACGAGCAGTACTTC
.	TRBD1	TRBJ2-7	TRBV18	CASSPQGQGVYEQYF	TGTGCCAGCTCACCACAGGGACAGGGAGTCTACGAGCAGTACTTC
once	.	TRBJ2-7	TRBV5-6	CASSLLDYEQYF	TGTGCCAGCAGCTTGCTAGACTACGAGCAGTACTTC
.	.	TRBJ1-3	TRBV7-2	CASSLADSREGNTIYF	TGTGCCAGCAGCTTAGCGGACTCTAGGGAGGGAAACACCATATATTTT
.	TRBD2	TRBJ2-7	TRBV5-1	CASSLLASGGAREQYF	TGCGCCAGCAGCTTGCTGGCTAGCGGGGGGGCACGGGAGCAGTACTTC
.	.	TRBJ1-1	TRBV7-9	CASNNQPRGRITEAFF	TGTGCCAGCAACAACCAACCCAGAGGGAGGATCACTGAAGCTTTCTTT
.	.	TRBJ1-5	TRBV6-6	CASSYRQLYSNQPQHF	TGTGCCAGCAGTTACCGCCAACTCTATAGCAATCAGCCCCAGCATTTT
.	.	TRBJ2-1	TRBV2	CASSSGSNEQFF	TGTGCCAGCAGCAGCGGCAGTAATGAGCAGTTCTTC
.	TRBD2	TRBJ2-7	TRBV9	CASSVAGVSGAGYEQYF	TGTGCCAGCAGCGTAGCTGGGGTGAGCGGGGCTGGCTACGAGCAGTACTTC
.	TRBD2	TRBJ2-7	TRBV30	CAWSHKLAGYYEQYF	TGTGCCTGGAGTCACAAACTAGCGGGATACTACGAGCAGTACTTC
once	TRBD1	TRBJ1-2	TRBV27	CASRTGTAGNYGYTF	TGTGCCAGCAGAACCGGGACAGCTGGAAACTATGGCTACACCTTC
.	TRBD2	TRBJ2-1	TRBV29-1	CSVDGTSGGAYEQFF	TGCAGCGTCGATGGGACTAGCGGGGGGGCTTATGAGCAGTTCTTC
few	TRBD1	TRBJ2-1	TRBV5-4	CASSSTGGGGYNEQFF	TGTGCCAGCAGCTCGACAGGGGGCGGGGGATACAATGAGCAGTTCTTC
.	TRBD1	TRBJ1-2	TRBV4-1	CASSPQEGRTGIDYGYTF	TGCGCCAGCAGCCCTCAGGAAGGGCGGACAGGGATTGACTATGGCTACACCTTC
.	.	TRBJ1-5	TRBV28	CASLSRVNQPQHF	TGTGCCAGCCTTAGCAGGGTTAATCAGCCCCAGCATTTT
.	TRBD1	TRBJ1-5	TRBV10-3	CAISDPTGGGNQPQHF	TGTGCCATCAGTGACCCGACAGGGGGCGGCAATCAGCCCCAGCATTTT